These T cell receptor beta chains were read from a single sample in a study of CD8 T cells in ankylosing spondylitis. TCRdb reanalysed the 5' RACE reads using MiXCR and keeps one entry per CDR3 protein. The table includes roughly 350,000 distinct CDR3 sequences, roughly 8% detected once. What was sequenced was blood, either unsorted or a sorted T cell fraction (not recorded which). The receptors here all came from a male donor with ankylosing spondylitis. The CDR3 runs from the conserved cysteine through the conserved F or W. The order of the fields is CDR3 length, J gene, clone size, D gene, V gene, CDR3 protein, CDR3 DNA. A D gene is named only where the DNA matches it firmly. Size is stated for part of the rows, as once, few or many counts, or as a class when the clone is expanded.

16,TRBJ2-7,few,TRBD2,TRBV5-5,CASSSTLLAGVYEQYF,TGTGCCAGCAGCAGCACCTTACTAGCGGGAGTGTACGAGCAGTACTTC
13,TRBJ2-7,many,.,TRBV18,CASSPPDYYEQYF,TGTGCCAGCTCACCCCCCGATTACTACGAGCAGTACTTC
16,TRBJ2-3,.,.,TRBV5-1,CASSVGQFPGTDTQYF,TGCGCCAGCAGCGTCGGCCAGTTTCCCGGCACAGATACGCAGTATTTT
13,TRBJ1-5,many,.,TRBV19,CASSWRDNQPQHF,TGTGCCAGTAGTTGGCGGGACAATCAGCCCCAGCATTTT
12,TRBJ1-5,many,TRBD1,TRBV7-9,CASGTDNQPQHF,TGTGCCAGCGGGACAGATAATCAGCCCCAGCATTTT
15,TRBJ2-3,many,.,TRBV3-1,CASSQDPSEADTQYF,TGTGCCAGCAGCCAAGATCCGAGCGAGGCAGATACGCAGTATTTT
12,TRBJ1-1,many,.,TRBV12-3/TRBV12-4,CASRGVGTEAFF,TGTGCCAGCAGAGGGGTGGGAACTGAAGCTTTCTTT
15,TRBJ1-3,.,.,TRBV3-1,CASSQDWGRGNTIYF,TGTGCCAGCAGCCAAGATTGGGGGAGGGGAAACACCATATATTTT
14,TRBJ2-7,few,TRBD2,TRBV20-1,CSAREITSGFQQYF,TGCAGTGCTAGAGAAATAACTAGCGGATTCCAGCAGTACTTC
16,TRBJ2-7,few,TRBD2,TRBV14,CASSHPLAGEPYEQYF,TGTGCCAGCAGCCATCCACTAGCGGGAGAACCCTACGAGCAGTACTTC
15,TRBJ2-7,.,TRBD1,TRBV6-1,CASSEHPGQAYEQYF,TGTGCCAGCAGTGAACACCCGGGACAGGCCTACGAGCAGTACTTC
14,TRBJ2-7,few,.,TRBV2,CASSESPRTRQQYF,TGTGCCAGCAGTGAAAGCCCCCGGACACGCCAGCAGTACTTC
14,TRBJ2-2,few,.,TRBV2,CASKEVWATGELFF,TGTGCCAGCAAGGAGGTCTGGGCTACGGGGGAGCTGTTTTTT
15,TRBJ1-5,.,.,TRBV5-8,CASSFSGDSNQPQHF,TGTGCCAGCAGCTTCTCTGGGGATAGCAATCAGCCCCAGCATTTT
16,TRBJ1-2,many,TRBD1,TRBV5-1,CASSLAGDRDYYGYTF,TGCGCCAGCAGCTTGGCCGGGGACAGGGATTACTATGGCTACACCTTC
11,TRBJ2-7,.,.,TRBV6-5,CASTEMGEQYF,TGTGCCAGCACAGAAATGGGAGAGCAGTACTTC
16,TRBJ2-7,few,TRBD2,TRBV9,CASSVDPSGYTYEQYF,TGTGCCAGCAGCGTAGATCCTAGCGGGTACACCTACGAGCAGTACTTC
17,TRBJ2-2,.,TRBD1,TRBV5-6,CASSSLIQGDWTGELFF,TGTGCCAGCAGCTCCCTGATCCAGGGGGATTGGACCGGGGAGCTGTTTTTT
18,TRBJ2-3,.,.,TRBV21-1,CATQNPQRELNSTDTQYF,TGTGCCACCCAAAATCCTCAGCGGGAGCTTAATAGCACAGATACGCAGTATTTT
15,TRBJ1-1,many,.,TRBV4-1,CASSQDPGISTEAFF,TGCGCCAGCAGCCAAGATCCGGGGATTAGCACTGAAGCTTTCTTT
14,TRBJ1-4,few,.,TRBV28,CASGPPGWGEKLFF,TGTGCCAGCGGTCCGCCTGGATGGGGTGAAAAACTGTTTTTT
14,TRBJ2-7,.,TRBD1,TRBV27,CASSFRDRGFEQYF,TGTGCCAGCAGTTTCCGGGACAGGGGGTTCGAGCAGTACTTC
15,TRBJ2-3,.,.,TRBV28,CASREGQASGDTQYF,TGTGCCAGCAGGGAAGGGCAGGCCTCTGGAGATACGCAGTATTTT
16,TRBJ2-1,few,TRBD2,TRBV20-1,CSARAWLAGRSNEQFF,TGCAGTGCTAGAGCCTGGCTAGCGGGAAGGTCCAATGAGCAGTTCTTC
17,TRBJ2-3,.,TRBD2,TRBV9,CASSARWASGRTDTQYF,TGTGCCAGCAGCGCCCGATGGGCTAGCGGGAGAACAGATACGCAGTATTTT
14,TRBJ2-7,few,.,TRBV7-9,CASSLSARGREQYF,TGTGCCAGCAGCTTAAGTGCTCGGGGACGCGAGCAGTACTTC
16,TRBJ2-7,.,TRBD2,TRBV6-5,CASSYSSGVESDEQYF,TGTGCCAGCAGTTACTCTAGCGGGGTGGAATCCGACGAGCAGTACTTC
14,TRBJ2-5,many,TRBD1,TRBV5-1,CASSFSGGLETQYF,TGCGCCAGCAGCTTCTCAGGGGGCTTGGAGACCCAGTACTTC